A selection of T cell receptor beta chains follows, all from one sample in a study of blood T cell repertoires in COVID-19. The data were produced by immunoSEQ multiplex PCR, yet TCRdb's version contains in-frame clones alone and is incomplete. The sample yields 350,000 or so clones, almost 90% seen once. Sequencing used PBMCs or T cells enriched from blood (not recorded which). The receptors shown here come from a young woman who had been exposed to COVID-19. Each CDR3 is given with its conserved first and last residue. Fields, in order: V gene, J gene, clone size, D gene, CDR3 protein, CDR3 DNA. D genes are given only for firm matches. The size field is filled for only some rows; it gives once, few, many or a size class.

V gene: TRBV7-2; J gene: TRBJ1-4; clone size: NA; D gene: NA; CDR3 protein: CASSLWASEKLFF; CDR3 DNA: TGTGCCAGCAGCTTATGGGCCAGCGAAAAACTGTTTTTT
V gene: TRBV3-1/TRBV3-2; J gene: TRBJ2-1; clone size: NA; D gene: NA; CDR3 protein: CASSQATAVNEQFF; CDR3 DNA: TGTGCCAGCAGCCAAGCGACAGCAGTCAATGAGCAGTTCTTC
V gene: TRBV19; J gene: TRBJ2-4; clone size: once; D gene: TRBD1; CDR3 protein: CASSSSTGGYIQYF; CDR3 DNA: TGTGCCAGTAGTTCTTCGACAGGGGGGTACATTCAGTACTTC
V gene: TRBV10-2; J gene: TRBJ2-5; clone size: NA; D gene: TRBD2; CDR3 protein: CASSVGTSGSKETQYF; CDR3 DNA: TGCGCCAGCAGTGTCGGGACTAGCGGGAGTAAGGAGACCCAGTACTTC
V gene: TRBV4-1; J gene: TRBJ2-3; clone size: NA; D gene: NA; CDR3 protein: CASSQDTGFDTQYF; CDR3 DNA: TGCGCCAGCAGCCAAGATACGGGGTTCGATACGCAGTATTTT
V gene: TRBV29-1; J gene: TRBJ2-1; clone size: NA; D gene: NA; CDR3 protein: CSVDGHLNEQFF; CDR3 DNA: TGCAGCGTTGACGGACACCTCAATGAGCAGTTCTTC
V gene: TRBV5-1; J gene: TRBJ2-1; clone size: NA; D gene: TRBD2; CDR3 protein: CASSLAETSGVNEQFF; CDR3 DNA: TGCGCCAGCAGCTTGGCCGAGACTAGCGGGGTCAATGAGCAGTTCTTC
V gene: TRBV19; J gene: TRBJ2-7; clone size: NA; D gene: TRBD2; CDR3 protein: CASSGLAGLEQYF; CDR3 DNA: TGTGCCAGTTCGGGACTAGCGGGGCTCGAGCAGTACTTC
V gene: TRBV5-1; J gene: TRBJ2-3; clone size: few; D gene: NA; CDR3 protein: CASSLSAASTDTQYF; CDR3 DNA: TGCGCCAGCAGCTTGTCAGCGGCTAGCACAGATACGCAGTATTTT
V gene: TRBV19; J gene: TRBJ2-7; clone size: NA; D gene: NA; CDR3 protein: CASRLAESPLYEQYF; CDR3 DNA: TGTGCCAGTAGGTTAGCGGAGTCGCCACTCTACGAGCAGTACTTC
V gene: TRBV7-2; J gene: TRBJ2-5; clone size: once; D gene: NA; CDR3 protein: CASSFRNREETQYF; CDR3 DNA: TGTGCCAGCAGCTTTCGGAACAGGGAAGAGACCCAGTACTTC
V gene: TRBV23-1; J gene: TRBJ1-2; clone size: NA; D gene: TRBD1; CDR3 protein: CASSQCTRDRGRRGYTF; CDR3 DNA: TGCGCCAGCAGTCAATGTACCCGGGACAGGGGGCGCCGTGGCTACACCTTC
V gene: TRBV12-5; J gene: TRBJ1-2; clone size: NA; D gene: NA; CDR3 protein: CASGFGGGDGYTF; CDR3 DNA: TGTGCTAGTGGTTTCGGGGGTGGGGATGGCTACACCTTC
V gene: TRBV21-1; J gene: TRBJ1-2; clone size: NA; D gene: NA; CDR3 protein: CASSKTVTLTNYGYTF; CDR3 DNA: TGTGCCAGCAGCAAAACGGTGACACTTACTAACTATGGCTACACCTTC